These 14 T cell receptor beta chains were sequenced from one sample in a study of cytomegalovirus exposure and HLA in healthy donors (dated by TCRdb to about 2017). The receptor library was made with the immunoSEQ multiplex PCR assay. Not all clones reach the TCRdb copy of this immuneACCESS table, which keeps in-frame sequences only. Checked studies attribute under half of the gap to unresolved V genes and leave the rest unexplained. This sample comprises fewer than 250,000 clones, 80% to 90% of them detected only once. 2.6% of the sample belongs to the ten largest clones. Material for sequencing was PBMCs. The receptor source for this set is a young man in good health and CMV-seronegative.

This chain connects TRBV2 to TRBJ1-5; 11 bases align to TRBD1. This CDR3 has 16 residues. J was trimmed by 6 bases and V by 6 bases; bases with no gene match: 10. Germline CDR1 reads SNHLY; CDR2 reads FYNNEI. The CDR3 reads CASRRDRGGYRQPQHF. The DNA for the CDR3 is TGTGCCAGCAGAAGGGACAGGGGGGGTTATCGTCAGCCCCAGCATTTT.

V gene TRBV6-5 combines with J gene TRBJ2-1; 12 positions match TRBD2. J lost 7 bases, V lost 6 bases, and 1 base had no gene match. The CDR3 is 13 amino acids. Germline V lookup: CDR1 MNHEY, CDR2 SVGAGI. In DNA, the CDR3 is TGTGCCAGCAGCGGGACTAGCGGGAATGAGCAGTTCTTC. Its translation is CASSGTSGNEQFF.

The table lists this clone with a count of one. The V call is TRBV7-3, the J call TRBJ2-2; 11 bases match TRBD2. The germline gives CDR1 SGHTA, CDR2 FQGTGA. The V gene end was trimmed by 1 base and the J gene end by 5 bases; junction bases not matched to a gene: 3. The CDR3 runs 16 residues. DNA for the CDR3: TGTGCCAGCAGCTTAAGGGGGACTAGCGGAACCGGGGAGCTGTTTTTT. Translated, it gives CASSLRGTSGTGELFF.

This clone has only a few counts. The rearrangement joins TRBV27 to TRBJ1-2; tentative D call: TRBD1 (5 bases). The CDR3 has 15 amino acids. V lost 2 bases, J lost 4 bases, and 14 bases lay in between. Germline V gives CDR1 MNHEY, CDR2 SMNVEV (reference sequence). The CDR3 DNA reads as TGTGCCAGCAGTTTACCAAAGACAGTTTTCTATGGCTACACCTTC. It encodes CASSLPKTVFYGYTF.

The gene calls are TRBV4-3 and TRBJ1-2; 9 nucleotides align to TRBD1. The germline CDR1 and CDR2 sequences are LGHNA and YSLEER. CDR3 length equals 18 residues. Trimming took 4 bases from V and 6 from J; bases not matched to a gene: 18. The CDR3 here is CASSLSTGTGFWTDGYTF. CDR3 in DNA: TGCGCCAGCAGCCTTTCTACCGGGACAGGGTTTTGGACGGATGGCTACACCTTC.

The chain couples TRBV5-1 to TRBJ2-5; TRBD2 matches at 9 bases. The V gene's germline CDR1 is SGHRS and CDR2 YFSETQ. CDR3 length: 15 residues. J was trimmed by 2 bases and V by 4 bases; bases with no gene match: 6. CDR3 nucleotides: TGCGCCAGCAGCCCCATCCTAGCGGGACAAGAGACCCAGTACTTC. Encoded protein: CASSPILAGQETQYF.

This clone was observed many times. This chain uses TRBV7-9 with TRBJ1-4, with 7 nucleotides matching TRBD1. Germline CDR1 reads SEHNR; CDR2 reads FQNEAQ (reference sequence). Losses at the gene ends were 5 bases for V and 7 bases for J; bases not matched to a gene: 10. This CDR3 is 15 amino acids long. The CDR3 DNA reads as TGTGCCAGCAGCACAGGGGCGGAGATAGGTGAAAAACTGTTTTTT. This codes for CASSTGAEIGEKLFF.

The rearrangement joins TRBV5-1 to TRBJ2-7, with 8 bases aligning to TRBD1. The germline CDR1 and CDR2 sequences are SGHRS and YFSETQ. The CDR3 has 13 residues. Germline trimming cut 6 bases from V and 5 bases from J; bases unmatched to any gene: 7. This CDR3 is CASTGTGGHEQYF. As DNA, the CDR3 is TGCGCCAGCACCGGGACAGGCGGTCACGAGCAGTACTTC.

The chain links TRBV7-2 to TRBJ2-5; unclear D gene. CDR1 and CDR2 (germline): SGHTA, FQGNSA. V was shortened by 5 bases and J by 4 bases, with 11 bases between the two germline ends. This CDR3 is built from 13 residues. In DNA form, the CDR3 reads TGTGCCAGCAGCCGAAGCGAGTTAGAGACCCAGTACTTC. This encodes CASSRSELETQYF.

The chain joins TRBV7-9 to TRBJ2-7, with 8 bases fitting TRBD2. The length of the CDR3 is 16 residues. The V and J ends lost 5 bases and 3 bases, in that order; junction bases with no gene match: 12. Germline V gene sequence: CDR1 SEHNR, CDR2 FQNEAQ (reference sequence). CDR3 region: CASSPAGGQIFYEQYF. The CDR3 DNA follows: TGTGCCAGCAGCCCCGCGGGGGGCCAAATATTCTACGAGCAGTACTTC.

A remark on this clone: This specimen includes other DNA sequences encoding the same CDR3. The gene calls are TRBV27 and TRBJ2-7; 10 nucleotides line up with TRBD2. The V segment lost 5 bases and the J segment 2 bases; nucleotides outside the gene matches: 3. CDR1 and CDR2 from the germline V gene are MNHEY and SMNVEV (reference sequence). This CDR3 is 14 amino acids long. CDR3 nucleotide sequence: TGTGCCAGCAGTGTAGCGGGAGGACCCTACGAGCAGTACTTC. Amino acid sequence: CASSVAGGPYEQYF.

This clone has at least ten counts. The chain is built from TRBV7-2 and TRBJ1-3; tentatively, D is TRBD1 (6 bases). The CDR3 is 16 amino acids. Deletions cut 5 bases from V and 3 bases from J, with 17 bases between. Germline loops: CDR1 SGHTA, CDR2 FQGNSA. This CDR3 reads CASSLRVETGGNTIYF. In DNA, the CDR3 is TGTGCCAGCAGCCTGAGAGTGGAGACAGGTGGAAACACCATATATTTT.

The CDR3 loop reads CASSLIHRDGPGETQYF. CDR3 sequence (DNA): TGTGCCAGCTCACTGATTCACAGGGACGGACCTGGAGAGACCCAGTACTTC. The V and J genes are TRBV18 and TRBJ2-5; D might be TRBD1 (6 bases). V was cut by 4 bases and J by 4 bases, with 22 bases left in between. Looked up from germline, CDR1 is KGHSH and CDR2 is LQKENI. This CDR3 has 17 amino acids.

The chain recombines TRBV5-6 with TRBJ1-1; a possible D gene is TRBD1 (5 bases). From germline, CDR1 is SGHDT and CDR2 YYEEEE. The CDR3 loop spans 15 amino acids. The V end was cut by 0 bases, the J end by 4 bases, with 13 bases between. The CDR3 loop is CASSLGSLGGTEAFF. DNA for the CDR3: TGTGCCAGCAGCTTGGGCTCCTTGGGGGGCACTGAAGCTTTCTTT.